Listed below are T cell receptor beta chains from one sample, sequenced in a study of T-cell reconstitution after alpha-beta-depleted transplantation in children. TCRdb fed the PCR reads into MiXCR, producing one record per CDR3 protein. The table lists around 500,000 distinct CDR3 sequences, under 30% of them singletons. This sample comprised PBMCs, mostly from graft donor cells, obtained 360 days after TCRalphabeta/CD19-depleted stem cell transplant. All receptors come from a boy younger than two who had a stem cell transplant for acute myeloid leukemia, so the T cells may come from the graft donor. Both conserved end residues are part of each CDR3. The order of the fields is clone size, D gene, V gene, J gene, CDR3 protein, CDR3 DNA. The D gene is left open where the match is weak. A row's size may be missing; if present it is once, few, many or a size class.

>many|TRBD2|TRBV27|TRBJ2-1
CASSFPGGSYNEQFF
TGTGCCAGCAGTTTTCCGGGGGGCTCCTACAATGAGCAGTTCTTC
>few|-|TRBV5-1|TRBJ2-7
CASSLDGTPYEQYF
TGCGCCAGCAGCTTGGATGGGACCCCGTACGAGCAGTACTTC
>few|-|TRBV15|TRBJ2-1
CATGGRGYYNEQFF
TGTGCCACCGGAGGGCGGGGTTACTACAATGAGCAGTTCTTC
>few|-|TRBV6-1|TRBJ1-1
CASSGRGGGTEAFF
TGTGCCAGCAGCGGACGGGGTGGGGGCACTGAAGCTTTCTTT
>few|-|TRBV12-3/TRBV12-4|TRBJ2-5
CASSWGGGLQETQYF
TGTGCCAGCAGTTGGGGCGGGGGCCTCCAAGAGACCCAGTACTTC
>many|TRBD1|TRBV28|TRBJ2-6
CASSLQGPGANVLTF
TGTGCCAGCAGTCTACAGGGGCCTGGGGCCAACGTCCTGACTTTC
>few|TRBD1|TRBV4-2|TRBJ1-3
CASSQWASAGGINTIYF
TGTGCCAGCAGCCAATGGGCGTCGGCAGGGGGCATCAACACCATATATTTT
>-|-|TRBV21-1|TRBJ1-5
CASSADSRITSNQPQHF
TGTGCCAGCAGTGCCGACAGCCGGATAACTAGCAATCAGCCCCAGCATTTT
>many|-|TRBV29-1|TRBJ2-3
CSVPSQNRGTDTQYF
TGCAGCGTTCCCAGTCAAAACAGGGGCACAGATACGCAGTATTTT
>many|TRBD1|TRBV5-8|TRBJ2-3
CASSYTRTGKGIDTQYF
TGTGCCAGCAGCTATACAAGGACAGGGAAGGGGATAGATACGCAGTATTTT
>few|-|TRBV10-3|TRBJ1-6
CAISESGGNSPLHF
TGTGCCATCAGTGAGTCGGGCGGTAATTCACCCCTCCACTTT
>-|-|TRBV20-1|TRBJ2-3
CSASGGLTSTDTQYF
TGCAGTGCTAGTGGGGGACTCACTAGCACAGATACGCAGTATTTT
>many|-|TRBV10-3|TRBJ2-1
CAISEQGNLNEQFF
TGTGCCATCAGTGAGCAGGGTAATTTGAATGAGCAGTTCTTC
>few|TRBD1|TRBV7-9|TRBJ2-1
CASSEKSRGNEQFF
TGTGCCAGCAGCGAAAAGTCCAGGGGGAATGAGCAGTTCTTC
>-|TRBD2|TRBV27|TRBJ2-1
CASSLILADTYNEQFF
TGTGCCAGCAGTTTAATACTAGCGGATACGTACAATGAGCAGTTCTTC
>many|-|TRBV27|TRBJ2-1
CASSFSRAPNEQFF
TGTGCCAGCAGTTTCTCCCGGGCTCCCAATGAGCAGTTCTTC
>-|TRBD1|TRBV6-1|TRBJ2-7
CASRSPRDRDYEQYF
TGTGCCAGCAGATCCCCCCGGGACAGGGACTACGAGCAGTACTTC
>few|TRBD2|TRBV20-1|TRBJ2-2
CSARVGLLNTGELFF
TGCAGTGCTAGAGTGGGACTATTAAACACCGGGGAGCTGTTTTTT
>-|TRBD2|TRBV9|TRBJ2-1
CASSVRTSGGMVDEQFF
TGTGCCAGCAGCGTCCGGACTAGCGGGGGGATGGTGGATGAGCAGTTCTTC
>many|-|TRBV11-2|TRBJ2-4
CASSLGLGVGKNIQYF
TGTGCCAGCAGCTTAGGCTTGGGCGTAGGCAAAAACATTCAGTACTTC
>-|TRBD2|TRBV7-2|TRBJ2-3
CASSVIRAGGTDTQYF
TGTGCCAGCAGCGTAATTCGGGCGGGAGGCACAGATACGCAGTATTTT
>many|-|TRBV3-1|TRBJ1-4
CASSQTGAGHNEKLFF
TGTGCCAGCAGCCAAACCGGTGCGGGGCATAATGAAAAACTGTTTTTT
>few|-|TRBV24-1|TRBJ2-5
CATSETTRGVGETQYF
TGTGCCACCAGTGAAACGACTAGGGGAGTGGGTGAGACCCAGTACTTC
>many|TRBD1|TRBV25-1|TRBJ1-2
CASSGSGTANYGYTF
TGTGCCAGCAGTGGCTCCGGGACAGCTAACTATGGCTACACCTTC
>-|-|TRBV6-2/TRBV6-3|TRBJ2-7
CASSSAEEAYEQYF
TGTGCCAGCAGTTCGGCAGAGGAGGCCTACGAGCAGTACTTC
>many|-|TRBV12-3/TRBV12-4|TRBJ1-1
CASSPLELNTEAFF
TGTGCCAGCAGCCCTCTAGAGTTGAACACTGAAGCTTTCTTT
>-|-|TRBV9|TRBJ2-3
CASSVKGPSTDTQYF
TGTGCCAGCAGCGTAAAGGGACCAAGCACAGATACGCAGTATTTT
>many|-|TRBV5-6|TRBJ1-5
CASSSGEGGNQPQHF
TGTGCCAGCAGCTCGGGGGAGGGGGGCAATCAGCCCCAGCATTTT
>-|TRBD2|TRBV20-1|TRBJ2-2
CSARDLKRGNTGELFF
TGCAGTGCTAGAGATCTCAAGCGGGGAAACACCGGGGAGCTGTTTTTT
>-|-|TRBV4-3|TRBJ2-2
CASSQDGNTGELFF
TGCGCCAGCAGCCAAGATGGGAACACCGGGGAGCTGTTTTTT
>few|TRBD1|TRBV4-3|TRBJ1-1
CASSRDRDGGTEAFF
TGCGCCAGCAGCCGGGACAGGGACGGAGGCACTGAAGCTTTCTTT
>once|TRBD2|TRBV24-1|TRBJ2-5
CATSGTSGGADRETQYF
TGTGCCACCAGCGGGACTAGCGGGGGGGCGGATAGGGAGACCCAGTACTTC
>few|-|TRBV6-1|TRBJ2-3
CASSDLTDTQYF
TGTGCCAGCAGTGATCTCACAGATACGCAGTATTTT
>many|TRBD1|TRBV27|TRBJ2-7
CASRPNRGYEQYF
TGTGCCAGCAGACCAAACAGGGGCTACGAGCAGTACTTC
>-|TRBD1|TRBV5-1|TRBJ2-5
CASSLRQGFETQYF
TGCGCCAGCAGCTTGAGACAGGGTTTTGAGACCCAGTACTTC
>-|-|TRBV5-8|TRBJ1-4
CASSEGFATNEKLFF
TGTGCCAGCAGCGAGGGATTTGCAACTAATGAAAAACTGTTTTTT
>-|-|TRBV4-3|TRBJ2-1
CASSQEQGRGPYNEQFF
TGCGCCAGCAGCCAAGAGCAGGGGCGGGGGCCATACAATGAGCAGTTCTTC
>-|TRBD2|TRBV6-2/TRBV6-3|TRBJ2-3
CASSAPTGGGSTDTQYF
TGTGCCAGCAGTGCCCCTACCGGCGGGGGTAGCACAGATACGCAGTATTTT
>-|TRBD1|TRBV6-5|TRBJ2-6
CASSYQWGQGFLANVLTF
TGTGCCAGCAGTTACCAGTGGGGACAGGGGTTTCTGGCCAACGTCCTGACTTTC
>many|TRBD1|TRBV12-3/TRBV12-4|TRBJ2-5
CASSFWDRKETQYF
TGTGCCAGCAGTTTCTGGGACAGGAAAGAGACCCAGTACTTC
>-|-|TRBV29-1|TRBJ2-5
CSVGLEETQYF
TGCAGCGTAGGACTGGAAGAGACCCAGTACTTC
>-|-|TRBV7-2|TRBJ2-7
CASSPGQILYEQYF
TGTGCCAGCAGCCCAGGACAGATCTTATACGAGCAGTACTTC
>many|TRBD2|TRBV11-3|TRBJ2-1
CASSFPLAGDNEQFF
TGTGCCAGCAGCTTCCCTCTAGCGGGGGACAATGAGCAGTTCTTC
>-|-|TRBV20-1|TRBJ1-1
CSAGIQGSEAFF
TGCAGTGCGGGGATACAGGGAAGTGAAGCTTTCTTT